The 15 T cell receptor beta chains in this list originate from one sample, sequenced in a study of OX40 agonist ivuxolimab in advanced cancers. The protocol was immunoSEQ multiplex PCR, while the TCRdb copy is restricted to in-frame clones and leaves out a portion. The table includes around 100,000 clones, approximately 91% detected once. The sequencing here drew on CD4+ or CD8+ T cells sorted from blood, taken in a trial of the OX40 agonist ivuxolimab. The receptors shown here come from an adult with an advanced solid tumor such as melanoma, head and neck, liver or kidney cancer.

The V and J genes are TRBV2 and TRBJ2-7; D is tentatively TRBD1 or TRBD2 (5 bases each). The germline V and J ends were trimmed by 6 bases and 5 bases, with 26 bases remaining between them. Germline loops: CDR1 SNHLY, CDR2 FYNNEI. The CDR3 sequence is 17 residues long. CDR3 region: CASRADLPQAEGNEQYF. The DNA of the CDR3 is TGTGCCAGCAGGGCGGACTTACCACAGGCGGAAGGGAACGAGCAGTACTTC. Drawing the rest from reference TRBV2 and TRBJ2-7, the complete variable domain is EPEVTQTPSHQVTQMGQEVILRCVPISNHLYFYWYRQILGQKVEFLVSFYNNEISEKSEIFDDQFSVERPDGSNFTLKIRSTKLEDSAMYFCASRADLPQAEGNEQYFGPGTRLTVT.

This chain links TRBV19 with TRBJ1-1; D remains ambiguous. Germline CDR1 is LNHDA and CDR2 is SQIVND (reference sequence). Trimming stripped 3 bases from V and 7 bases from J, with 15 bases between. The CDR3 runs 14 residues. CDR3 loop: CASSMARGLGEAFF. The CDR3 DNA reads as TGTGCCAGTAGTATGGCCCGAGGATTGGGTGAAGCTTTCTTT.

The V gene is TRBV7-2, the J gene TRBJ2-7, with D tentatively TRBD2 (6 bases). Trimming removed 8 bases from V and 6 bases from J, with 20 bases in between. Per the germline V gene, CDR1 is SGHTA and CDR2 is FQGNSA. The CDR3 extends over 14 amino acids. CDR3 amino acids: CASFTGLPLGEQYF. CDR3 sequence (DNA): TGTGCCAGCTTCACGGGACTCCCCCTTGGCGAGCAGTACTTC.

The chain is built from TRBV19 and TRBJ2-1; D gene uncertain. The CDR3 spans 11 residues. Germline V CDR1 and CDR2: LNHDA, SQIVND (reference sequence). Trimming took off 6 bases at V and 6 bases at J, with 6 bases between the two ends. The CDR3 region has the DNA TGTGCCAGTAGCGGTGGCAATGAGCAGTTCTTC. As protein: CASSGGNEQFF.

The chain couples TRBV6-5 to TRBJ1-1; D remains unclear. Trimming stripped 6 bases from V and 0 bases from J, with 14 bases between. Germline V lookup: CDR1 MNHEY, CDR2 SVGAGI. The CDR3 runs to 15 residues. The DNA for the CDR3 is TGTGCCAGCAGCGATACCGGGCCGATGAACACTGAAGCTTTCTTT. This sequence encodes CASSDTGPMNTEAFF.

The chain combines TRBV5-1 with TRBJ1-3; D is perhaps TRBD1 (5 bases). V was cut by 4 bases and J by 1 base, with 18 bases left in between. Germline V gene lookup returns CDR1 SGHRS and CDR2 YFSETQ. The CDR3 covers 17 residues. The CDR3 bases are TGCGCCAGCAGCGACAGCTTGGCAGGTCTTTCTGGAAACACCATATATTTT. Translating gives CASSDSLAGLSGNTIYF.

This clone was detected only once. The chain is built from TRBV5-1 and TRBJ2-3; D is ambiguous. The V end lost 0 bases, the J end lost 0 bases, and 8 bases lay between the germline ends. This CDR3 comprises 15 residues. Germline loops: CDR1 SGHRS, CDR2 YFSETQ. CDR3 loop: CASSLGGVSTDTQYF. CDR3 DNA sequence: TGCGCCAGCAGCTTGGGTGGGGTTAGCACAGATACGCAGTATTTT.

This sequence joins TRBV28 and TRBJ2-5, with 11 bases lining up with TRBD2. V dropped 5 bases and J dropped 1; count of bases not matched to a gene: 6. From germline, CDR1 is MDHEN and CDR2 SYDVKM. The CDR3 has 16 amino acids. In nucleotides, the CDR3 is TGTGCCAGCAGTCCGGGACTAGCGGCTATCCAAGAGACCCAGTACTTC. Encoded protein: CASSPGLAAIQETQYF.

The chain has TRBV30 and TRBJ1-2; no reliable D call. V gave up 7 bases and J gave up 8 bases, with 17 bases separating them. CDR1 is GTSNPN, CDR2 SVGIG, per germline (reference sequence). CDR3 length: 12 residues. CDR3 bases: TGTGCCTTCCCGAGAGGCGGGCAGGGCTACACCTTC. As protein: CAFPRGGQGYTF.

This clone came up a few times. The J gene is TRBJ2-5, the V gene TRBV7-7, with 9 positions matching TRBD2. The V segment lost 8 bases and the J segment 2 bases; nucleotides outside the gene matches: 9. The germline V gene has CDR1 SSHAT and CDR2 FNYEAQ (reference sequence). This CDR3 region has 15 residues. Here the CDR3 reads CASRDSGGAQETQYF. CDR3 coding DNA: TGTGCCAGCCGTGATAGCGGGGGAGCACAAGAGACCCAGTACTTC.

The gene calls are TRBV19 and TRBJ2-5; 9 bases align to TRBD1. CDR3 length equals 14 residues. Germline values: CDR1 LNHDA, CDR2 SQIVND (reference sequence). Trimming at V came to 4 bases and at J to 5 bases, leaving 5 bases not matched to a gene. The DNA of the CDR3 is TGTGCCAGTAGTAGCCTAGGGACAGGGGAGACCCAGTACTTC. Translating it yields CASSSLGTGETQYF.

This chain uses TRBV19 with TRBJ2-7; D ambiguous. Germline CDR1 is LNHDA and CDR2 is SQIVND (reference sequence). The germline V and J ends were trimmed by 4 bases and 2 bases, with 18 bases remaining between them. This CDR3 contains 16 residues. CDR3 DNA sequence: TGTGCCAGTAGTAGTTCTGGGATAATAAAGACCTACGAGCAGTACTTC. This encodes CASSSSGIIKTYEQYF.

This clone was seen a single time. The chain has TRBV5-3 and TRBJ2-1, with a possible D match to TRBD1 (5 bases). TRBV5-3 is an open reading frame, and its role is uncertain. The CDR3 consists of 14 residues. V lost 6 bases, J lost 8 bases, and 18 bases lay in between. CDR3 DNA sequence: TGTGCCAGAAAGGCAGGGTCGATAGTCGATGAGCAGTTCTTC. Translated: CARKAGSIVDEQFF.

This clone showed up just once. This rearrangement joins TRBV11-3 to TRBJ1-3; D remains ambiguous. Germline CDR1 SGHNT, CDR2 YENEEA. Deletions cut 1 base from V and 2 bases from J, with 6 bases between. This CDR3 spans 14 amino acids. In DNA, the CDR3 is TGTGCCAGCAGCTTAGGAGGGACTGGAAACACCATATATTTT. Translation: CASSLGGTGNTIYF.

This sequence joins TRBV29-1 and TRBJ1-2, with D hard to call. This CDR3 has 11 amino acids. V was cut by 5 bases and J by 4 bases, with 8 bases left in between. CDR1 is SQVTM and CDR2 is ANQGSEA in the germline V gene. Written as DNA, the CDR3 is TGCAGCGTTCGAAATTTCTATGGCTACACCTTC. Amino acid sequence: CSVRNFYGYTF.